Listed below are T cell receptor beta chains from one sample, sequenced in a study of blood T cell repertoires in COVID-19. The repertoire was sequenced with immunoSEQ multiplex PCR; TCRdb's copy has only in-frame clones and lacks some. Of roughly 300,000 clones listed, approximately 87% are singletons. Sequences were obtained from peripheral blood. These receptors were collected from a woman in her forties or fifties who had recovered from COVID-19. The CDR3 runs from the conserved cysteine through the conserved F or W. D genes are given only for firm matches. Clone size is given for some rows only: seen once, a few or many times, or a class if the clone is expanded.

j_call | v_call | clone_size | d_call | cdr3_nt | cdr3_aa
TRBJ2-1 | TRBV6-2/TRBV6-3 | . | . | TGTGCCAGCAGCGAGAGAATGATGCAGTTCTTC | CASSERMMQFF
TRBJ2-5 | TRBV6-5 | . | . | TGTGCCAGCAGTTACTCGGCAGTTCAAGAGACCCAGTACTTC | CASSYSAVQETQYF
TRBJ2-7 | TRBV10-3 | . | TRBD2 | TGTGCCATCAGTGGGGCGAGCGGGAGGGGGGACGAGCAGTACTTC | CAISGASGRGDEQYF
TRBJ2-3 | TRBV15 | . | TRBD2 | TGTGCCACCAGCAGAAGACTAGCGGGAGGACCAGATACGCAGTATTTT | CATSRRLAGGPDTQYF
TRBJ2-4 | TRBV6-2/TRBV6-3 | . | TRBD2 | TGTGCCAGCAGTTTTGGACTAGCGGGAGGACTAGCCAAAAACATTCAGTACTTC | CASSFGLAGGLAKNIQYF
TRBJ2-6 | TRBV7-2 | . | TRBD1 | TGTGCCAGCAGCCCACAGGGGAGCTCTGGGGCCAACGTCCTGACTTTC | CASSPQGSSGANVLTF
TRBJ1-5 | TRBV28 | . | . | TGTGCCGAAGGCAGAGGGGGTGGGGGTCAGCCCCAGCATTTT | CAEGRGGGGQPQHF
TRBJ2-2 | TRBV19 | few | . | TGTGCCAGTAGTATAGATCCGGGGTTCGGGGAGCTGTTTTTT | CASSIDPGFGELFF
TRBJ2-1 | TRBV2 | . | TRBD2 | TGTGCCAGCTGGGTCGGGAGGGCTTCCTACAATGAGCAGTTCTTC | CASWVGRASYNEQFF
TRBJ2-5 | TRBV25-1 | . | . | TGTGCCAGCAGTGATTTTCCCAGCCAAGAGACCCAGTACTTC | CASSDFPSQETQYF
TRBJ2-7 | TRBV7-2 | few | . | TGTGCCAGCAGCCCGGGGGACAGAGCCTACGAGCAGTACTTC | CASSPGDRAYEQYF
TRBJ2-7 | TRBV5-1 | . | . | TGCGCCAGCAGCCAGGGCGCCTACGAGCAGTACTTC | CASSQGAYEQYF
TRBJ1-1 | TRBV6-4 | . | . | TGTGCCAGCAAGGAGCGTCCGGCGGGCGGGGAAGCTTTCTTT | CASKERPAGGEAFF
TRBJ2-3 | TRBV5-1 | . | TRBD2 | TGCGCCAGCAGCTTGGTGGTAGCGGGGGGCCGAACTAGCACAGATACGCAGTATTTT | CASSLVVAGGRTSTDTQYF
TRBJ2-2 | TRBV19 | few | TRBD1 | TGTGCCAGCTCTCCGGGACAGCATTTTACCGGGGAGCTGTTTTTT | CASSPGQHFTGELFF
TRBJ1-2 | TRBV28 | . | . | TGTGCCAGCAGTACCGGAGTAGGTGGCTACACCTTC | CASSTGVGGYTF
TRBJ2-1 | TRBV28 | . | . | TGTGCCAGCAGATCAAACGGAGCTAGCTCCTACAATGAGCAGTTCTTC | CASRSNGASSYNEQFF
TRBJ1-1 | TRBV28 | . | . | TGTGCCAGCAGTTTACTTGACTTTATGAACACTGAAGCTTTCTTT | CASSLLDFMNTEAFF
TRBJ2-7 | TRBV7-9 | . | TRBD1 | TGTGCCAGCAGCTCCGACGCCGGGACAGCTTCCTACGAGCAGTACTTC | CASSSDAGTASYEQYF
TRBJ1-6 | TRBV27 | . | TRBD1 | TGTGCCAGCAGTTGGGGGACAGGGCGTTCACCCCTCCACTTT | CASSWGTGRSPLHF
TRBJ2-3 | TRBV7-2 | once | TRBD2 | TGTGCCAGCAGCTTAGTGTCCTCAAGACTAGCGGGGGTTACAGATACGCAGTATTTT | CASSLVSSRLAGVTDTQYF
TRBJ1-3 | TRBV6-5 | once | . | TGTGCCAGCGGGGGGTCCGGTGGAAACACCATATATTTT | CASGGSGGNTIYF
TRBJ2-7 | TRBV7-2 | . | TRBD2 | TGTGCCAGCAGCACCCGACCTGAAGCGGGACTCACATACGAGCAGTACTTC | CASSTRPEAGLTYEQYF
TRBJ2-7 | TRBV11-1 | few | . | TGTGCCAGCAGCTCCGGGTACGAGCAGTACTTC | CASSSGYEQYF
TRBJ2-2 | TRBV6-5 | . | . | TGTGCCAGCAGTTACTCTAGGGGTTCCGGGGAGCTGTTTTTT | CASSYSRGSGELFF
TRBJ2-4 | TRBV19 | . | . | TGTGCCAGTAGGACAGCAGGAAAAAACATTCAGTACTTC | CASRTAGKNIQYF
TRBJ1-2 | TRBV20-1 | . | . | TGCAGTGCTAGTCCGGGGGTTGGCTACACCTTC | CSASPGVGYTF
TRBJ1-5 | TRBV27 | once | . | TGTGCCAGCAGTTTAAGGGAGAGTCAGCCCCAGCATTTT | CASSLRESQPQHF
TRBJ1-2 | TRBV28 | once | TRBD1 | TGTGCCAGCAGTCCAGCCGGACAGGGGGTTCATGGCTACACCTTC | CASSPAGQGVHGYTF
TRBJ1-1 | TRBV6-4 | . | TRBD1 | TGTGCCAGCAGGAAGACAGGGGGATTCACTGAAGCTTTCTTT | CASRKTGGFTEAFF
TRBJ1-2 | TRBV5-4 | . | TRBD1 | TGTGCCAGCAGCTTAGCGGGACAGGGGAGTATCTATGGCTACACCTTC | CASSLAGQGSIYGYTF
TRBJ2-5 | TRBV7-2 | . | TRBD1 | TGTGCCAGCAGCTTATTTTTCACCGTGACAGGGGGCGCAGAGACCCAGTACTTC | CASSLFFTVTGGAETQYF
TRBJ1-1 | TRBV9 | . | . | TGTGCCAGCAGCGTTGACTCGATGAACACTGAAGCTTTCTTT | CASSVDSMNTEAFF
TRBJ2-7 | TRBV18 | . | . | TGTGCCAGCTCACGAGCCGGGATCTACGAGCAGTACTTC | CASSRAGIYEQYF
TRBJ2-7 | TRBV5-6 | once | TRBD2 | TGTGCCAGCAGCTTGCGTAAACTAGCGGGAGGCCCACGACAGTACTTC | CASSLRKLAGGPRQYF
TRBJ1-6 | TRBV2 | . | TRBD1 | TGTGCCAGCCGCGGACAGGGGAGCTCACCCCTCCACTTT | CASRGQGSSPLHF
TRBJ1-1 | TRBV28 | once | . | TGTGCCAGCAGGGGGGGGAACACTGAAGCTTTCTTT | CASRGGNTEAFF